Each of the 28 T cell receptor beta chains below was sequenced from the same sample in a study of cytomegalovirus exposure and HLA in healthy donors (dated 2017 in TCRdb). The method behind the library was the immunoSEQ multiplex PCR assay. For the multiplex PCR, a mixture combining 60 forward primers for TCR Vbeta segments and 13 reverse primers for TCR Jbeta segments was used. Imported from immuneACCESS, the table was reduced by TCRdb to in-frame sequences with V and J called. These copies leave out some clones; in studies compared against another copy, an unresolved V gene accounts for under half, and the cause of the remainder is not known. The sample profile shows 100,000 to 150,000 clones; around 81% of them were found once. In total, the top ten clones hold approximately 1.7% of the sample. The sequenced sample was PBMCs. These receptors were taken from a woman between 50 and 59 years old in good health and CMV-seronegative.

The chain joins TRBV5-8 to TRBJ1-2; TRBD1 agrees at 8 bases. Trimming at V came to 2 bases and at J to 7 bases, leaving 16 bases not matched to a gene. Germline loops: CDR1 SGHTS, CDR2 YDEGEE. This CDR3 comprises 17 residues. The CDR3 DNA follows: TGTGCCAGCAGCTTTTTTAGTGGACAGGGACTTTTGGGTGGCTACACCTTC. This sequence encodes CASSFFSGQGLLGGYTF.

This clone was seen just once. CDR3 in DNA: TGTGCCAGCAGTAAGATACAGGGACAGCGGTATGGCTACACCTTC. Encoded protein: CASSKIQGQRYGYTF. V is TRBV6-7 and J is TRBJ1-2, with 7 positions matching TRBD1. Being an ORF, TRBV6-7 has a function that is uncertain. V was pared by 5 bases and J by 5 bases, with 11 bases of the junction left unmatched. This CDR3 region has 15 residues.

The chain is built from TRBV27 and TRBJ2-1; 12 bases are a match to TRBD2. The CDR3 extends over 17 amino acids. V gave up 7 bases and J gave up 9 bases; unmatched junction bases: 16. Per germline, CDR1 MNHEY and CDR2 SMNVEV (reference sequence). The CDR3 sequence is CASTQDRLAGVFGEQFF. As DNA, the CDR3 is TGTGCCAGCACCCAAGACCGACTAGCGGGAGTCTTTGGTGAGCAGTTCTTC.

The CDR3 DNA sequence: TGTGCCAGCAGTTTTTTAGGACAGGCTACCCCCGAGCAGTACTTC. It translates to CASSFLGQATPEQYF. The V call is TRBV27, the J call TRBJ2-7; 7 bases are shared with TRBD1. The V gene's germline CDR1 is MNHEY and CDR2 SMNVEV (reference sequence). Trimming took 3 bases from V and 6 from J; bases not matched to a gene: 11. The CDR3 has 15 residues.

The genes are TRBV5-4 and TRBJ2-7; perhaps TRBD2 as D (5 bases). The CDR3 consists of 14 residues. V dropped 2 bases and J dropped 0 bases, with 9 bases sitting between them. Germline CDR1 is SGHNT and CDR2 is YYREEE (reference sequence). In DNA, the CDR3 is TGTGCCAGCAGCTTTCGGGGAAACTCCTACGAGCAGTACGTC. It is translated as CASSFRGNSYEQYV.

This chain uses TRBV2 with TRBJ2-4, with 7 nucleotides matching TRBD2. This CDR3 comprises 17 residues. The germline V gene has CDR1 SNHLY and CDR2 FYNNEI. V shed 4 bases and J 1 base; nucleotides not matched to a gene: 10. CDR3: CASSAFWGGAAKNIQYF. As DNA, the CDR3 is TGTGCCAGCAGTGCGTTCTGGGGAGGGGCGGCCAAAAACATTCAGTACTTC.

This clone is medium-sized by share. The V and J genes are TRBV29-1 and TRBJ2-1; the D gene is possibly TRBD2 (6 bases). CDR3 size: 11 residues. Trimming shortened V by 2 bases and J by 12 bases, and 11 bases separated the two germline ends. Germline V lookup: CDR1 SQVTM, CDR2 ANQGSEA. DNA of the CDR3: TGCAGCGTTGAATCGGGCGGGGTGCAGTTCTTC. Protein product: CSVESGGVQFF.

This chain uses TRBV6-4 with TRBJ2-1; possible D gene TRBD1, 6 bases. The length of the CDR3 is 14 residues. The V gene's germline CDR1 is MRHNA and CDR2 SNTAGT. Trimming left V 0 bases short and J 7 bases short, with 10 bases between. CDR3 coding DNA: TGTGCCAGCAGTGACTCGCCCACAGGGAATGAGCAGTTCTTC. The encoded protein is CASSDSPTGNEQFF.

This chain links TRBV20-1 with TRBJ1-1, with a tentative D call TRBD1 (5 bases). V was pared by 3 bases and J by 9 bases, with 8 bases between. CDR3 length: 10 residues. The germline gives CDR1 DFQATT, CDR2 SNEGSKA (reference sequence). This CDR3 is CSASRQQAFF. The CDR3 coding sequence is TGCAGTGCTAGTCGACAGCAAGCTTTCTTT.

For the CDR3, the DNA is TGCGCCAGCAGCTTCGCCACAGGGGGCTGGGAGACAGATACGCAGTATTTT. It codes for CASSFATGGWETDTQYF. The chain combines TRBV5-1 with TRBJ2-3; the match to TRBD1 covers 9 bases. Per the germline V gene, CDR1 is SGHRS and CDR2 is YFSETQ. This CDR3 comprises 17 residues. With 2 bases clipped from V and 3 bases from J, the junction kept 10 bases outside the gene matches.

Worth noting for this clone: A read error may produce the germline difference seen at one junction end. This chain links TRBV30 with TRBJ2-7; 8 positions agree with TRBD2. Germline V lookup: CDR1 GTSNPN, CDR2 SVGIG (reference sequence). The CDR3 is 13 residues long. The CDR3 nucleotides are TGTGCCTGGAGACTAGCGGCCTCCTACGGGCAGTACTTC. Translating gives CAWRLAASYGQYF.

The J gene is TRBJ2-2, the V gene TRBV5-4, with D unresolved. From germline, CDR1 is SGHNT and CDR2 YYREEE (reference sequence). The CDR3 loop spans 15 amino acids. Trimming removed 0 bases at V and 6 bases at J, with 12 bases between. CDR3 loop: CASSLGLAAAGELFF. CDR3 nucleotide sequence: TGTGCCAGCAGCTTGGGACTTGCTGCGGCCGGGGAGCTGTTTTTT.

This clone turned up a few times. V and J are TRBV6-5 and TRBJ2-2; TRBD1 matches 7 bases. Trimming removed 5 bases from V and 3 bases from J; junction bases left unmatched: 3. Germline-derived CDR1 and CDR2 are MNHEY and SVGAGI. The CDR3 extends over 14 amino acids. The CDR3 loop reads CASSAQGDTGELFF. In DNA form, the CDR3 reads TGTGCCAGCAGTGCCCAGGGGGACACCGGGGAGCTGTTTTTT.

The chain links TRBV11-3 to TRBJ2-1; TRBD1 aligns across 7 bases. V trimming: 5 bases; J trimming: 7 bases; junction bases outside the gene matches: 8. The CDR3 contains 14 residues. Per the germline V gene, CDR1 is SGHNT and CDR2 is YENEEA. The CDR3 sequence: CASSPRTGDNEQFF. CDR3 in DNA: TGTGCCAGCAGCCCTCGGACAGGAGATAATGAGCAGTTCTTC.

The chain recombines TRBV29-1 with TRBJ2-1; tentatively, D is TRBD1 (5 bases). The CDR3 spans 13 residues. The germline CDR1 and CDR2 sequences are SQVTM and ANQGSEA. V gave up 4 bases and J gave up 9 bases, with 16 bases separating them. The CDR3 sequence: CSVAPSQGIEQFF. CDR3 sequence (DNA): TGCAGCGTTGCCCCATCCCAGGGTATTGAGCAGTTCTTC.

Turning to this clone: No conserved phenylalanine or tryptophan is present at the end of the CDR3, so a read error is the likely explanation. Because the CDR3's place on the DNA is in doubt, the DNA is left out and the CDR3 is given as listed by TCRdb. The chain employs TRBV19 and TRBJ1-1. From germline, CDR1 is LNHDA and CDR2 SQIVND (reference sequence). Including both end residues, the CDR3 is 12 amino acids long. CDR3 amino acids: CASSIRGDGWSV.

V usage is TRBV28 and J usage is TRBJ1-1; D remains unclear. CDR1 MDHEN and CDR2 SYDVKM come from the germline V gene. The CDR3 runs to 11 residues. The ends were cut back, 3 bases at V and 5 bases at J, with 4 bases in the middle. The CDR3 protein is CASSFRTEAFF. The CDR3 DNA sequence: TGTGCCAGCAGTTTTCGGACTGAAGCTTTCTTT.

The V gene is TRBV4-3, the J gene TRBJ2-2; the D is unclear. The CDR3 runs to 14 residues. CDR1 LGHNA and CDR2 YSLEER come from the germline V gene. Trimming cost V 1 base and J 5 bases, with 8 bases left between them. The CDR3 sequence is CASSQGTVTGELFF. The CDR3 nucleotides read TGCGCCAGCAGCCAAGGAACTGTTACCGGGGAGCTGTTTTTT.

The V and J genes are TRBV7-9 and TRBJ1-2; 8 bases fit TRBD1. Germline values: CDR1 SEHNR, CDR2 FQNEAQ (reference sequence). CDR3 length: 16 residues. V trimming: 4 bases; J trimming: 0 bases; junction bases outside the gene matches: 7. CDR3 DNA sequence: TGTGCCAGCAGCTCTACGGACAGGGTTGCTAACTATGGCTACACCTTC. Translating it yields CASSSTDRVANYGYTF.

This clone showed up just a few times. The gene calls are TRBV5-1 and TRBJ1-1; D gene unclear. Germline values: CDR1 SGHRS, CDR2 YFSETQ. The CDR3 has 14 residues. V was shortened by 1 base and J by 4 bases, with 11 bases between the two germline ends. The CDR3 DNA is TGCGCCAGCAGCTTGTCGTCCGGGAGCACTGAAGCTTTCTTT. Its protein product is CASSLSSGSTEAFF.

The chain recombines TRBV4-1 with TRBJ1-5; TRBD1 matches at 7 bases. Trimming removed 5 bases from V and 4 bases from J; junction bases left unmatched: 5. CDR1 is MGHRA, CDR2 YSYEKL, per germline. The CDR3 is 14 amino acids. The CDR3 reads CASSDDRVNQPQHF. DNA of the CDR3: TGCGCCAGCAGCGATGACAGGGTAAATCAGCCCCAGCATTTT.

This sequence joins TRBV6-4 and TRBJ1-2; 8 bases are a match to TRBD1. V was pared by 2 bases and J by 5 bases, with 10 bases of the junction left unmatched. The CDR3 consists of 16 residues. Germline assignment: CDR1 MRHNA and CDR2 SNTAGT. The CDR3 here is CASSDTGQGSLYGYTF. CDR3 bases: TGTGCCAGCAGTGACACCGGACAGGGATCTCTATATGGCTACACCTTC.

The rearrangement uses TRBV10-2 and TRBJ2-7, with D perhaps matching TRBD2 (6 bases). Germline V CDR1 and CDR2: WSHSY, SAAADI. V was trimmed by 10 bases and J by 0 bases, leaving 13 bases between them. The CDR3 length is 13 residues. The CDR3 loop reads CAIQDGSSYEQYF. For the CDR3, the DNA is TGCGCCATCCAGGACGGGAGCTCCTACGAGCAGTACTTC.

The V gene is TRBV29-1, the J gene TRBJ2-4; TRBD2 matches at 7 bases. Germline-derived CDR1 and CDR2 are SQVTM and ANQGSEA. J gave up 4 bases and V 5 bases, and 8 bases lay outside the gene matches. The CDR3 runs 14 residues. Here the CDR3 reads CSVSLADSKNIQYF. In DNA, the CDR3 is TGCAGCGTTAGTCTAGCGGATTCAAAAAACATTCAGTACTTC.

The CDR3 loop reads CASSTTGNSGNTIYF. CDR3 in DNA: TGTGCCAGCAGCACCACAGGGAACTCTGGAAACACCATATATTTT. The chain joins TRBV7-2 to TRBJ1-3; TRBD1 is a possible D gene (6 bases). V shed 5 bases and J shed 0 bases, with 11 bases lying between them. Germline CDR1 reads SGHTA; CDR2 reads FQGNSA. CDR3 size: 15 residues.

The sample holds a few counts of this clone. This chain links TRBV27 with TRBJ1-1; 9 bases agree with TRBD1. Germline lookup yields CDR1 MNHEY and CDR2 SMNVEV (reference sequence). V gave up 3 bases and J gave up 11 bases; unmatched junction bases: 4. The CDR3 loop spans 12 amino acids. This chain's CDR3 is CASSFLGQGAFF. The CDR3, as DNA: TGTGCCAGCAGTTTTTTGGGACAGGGTGCTTTCTTT.

V and J are TRBV6-1 and TRBJ1-6; D is uncertain. The CDR3 loop spans 14 amino acids. Per germline, CDR1 MNHNS and CDR2 SASEGT. V lost 1 base to trimming and J lost 5 bases, with 6 bases between them. CDR3 sequence reads: CASSEGQNNSPLHF. CDR3 DNA sequence: TGTGCCAGCAGTGAAGGGCAGAATAATTCACCCCTCCACTTT.

This clone was seen a single time. V usage is TRBV28 and J usage is TRBJ2-1, with D tentatively TRBD2 (6 bases). This CDR3 spans 16 amino acids. V was shortened by 4 bases and J by 8 bases, with 21 bases between the two germline ends. The germline CDR1 and CDR2 sequences are MDHEN and SYDVKM. CDR3: CASSSPTRLERHEQFF. The CDR3 region has the DNA TGTGCCAGCAGTTCCCCCACGAGACTAGAAAGACATGAGCAGTTCTTC.